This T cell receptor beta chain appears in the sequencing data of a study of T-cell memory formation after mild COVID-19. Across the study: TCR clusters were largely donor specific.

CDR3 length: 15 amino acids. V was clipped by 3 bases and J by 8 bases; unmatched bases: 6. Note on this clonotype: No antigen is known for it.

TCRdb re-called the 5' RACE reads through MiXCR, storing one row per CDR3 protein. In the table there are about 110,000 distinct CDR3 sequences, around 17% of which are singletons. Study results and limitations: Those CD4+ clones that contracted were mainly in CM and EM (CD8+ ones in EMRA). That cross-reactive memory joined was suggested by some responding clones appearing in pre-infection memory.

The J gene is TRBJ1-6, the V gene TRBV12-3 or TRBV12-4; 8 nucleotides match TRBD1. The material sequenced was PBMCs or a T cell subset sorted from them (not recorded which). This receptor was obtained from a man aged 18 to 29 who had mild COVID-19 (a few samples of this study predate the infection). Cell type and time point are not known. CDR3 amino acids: CASSLRTGWDSPLHF. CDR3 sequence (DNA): TGTGCCAGCAGTTTGCGGACAGGGTGGGATTCACCCCTCCACTTT.